This TCR beta chain was sequenced in a study of T cell repertoires in cytomegalovirus infection. The wider study: Evidence of both CMV infection and a matching HLA type came from public TCR beta signatures.

From the reads, TCRdb called clonotypes with MiXCR, one entry per CDR3 protein. The data hold hundreds of thousands of distinct CDR3 sequences, with 9.6% observed a single time. V lost 1 base and J lost 6; bases outside the gene matches: 5. Germline values: CDR1 DFQATT, CDR2 SNEGSKA (reference sequence). This CDR3 is 13 amino acids long. The genes are TRBV20-1 and TRBJ1-1; the match to TRBD1 covers 7 bases. The receptor comes from a human donor in good health (CMV status not recorded). Some clones in this sample may be carry-over from other donors' samples. Sequenced material: PBMCs. CDR3 loop: CSARADRASEAFF. The CDR3 DNA follows: TGCAGTGCTAGAGCCGACAGGGCGTCTGAAGCTTTCTTT.